Here is one T cell receptor (beta chain) with its context. Its antigen is as yet unknown. The length of the CDR3 is 18 residues. Per the germline V gene, CDR1 is SGDLS and CDR2 is YYNGEE. V lost 0 bases, J lost 2 bases, and 17 bases lay in between. This specimen comes from a study of shared clonotypes between healthy human individuals. Study-level points and caveats: Generally, naive subsets came out with larger estimated richness than memory subsets.

Sequencing was at deep level. Clones were sequenced by immunoSEQ multiplex PCR, and TCRdb holds only the in-frame ones, with some missing. The data contain under 2.5 million clones, roughly 92% of them singletons. Participating donors were healthy, HIV-negative adults free of recent acute infections or vaccinations. The chain carries TRBV9 and TRBJ1-4; D may be TRBD1 (5 bases). The source of this sequence is a young man in good health. Some clones in this sample may be carry-over from other donors' samples. The sequenced material came from naive CD4+ T cells from PBMCs. Subset noted: CD45RA+ positively selected. DNA for the CDR3: TGTGCCAGCAGCGTAGATGGCAGGGCGGGCATGACTAATGAAAAACTGTTTTTT. It is translated as CASSVDGRAGMTNEKLFF. The variable domain in full, with the rest retrieved from reference TRBV9 and TRBJ1-4, is DSGVTQTPKHLITATGQRVTLRCSPRSGDLSVYWYQQSLDQGLQFLIQYYNGEERAKGNILERFSAQQFPDLHSELNLSSLELGDSALYFCASSVDGRAGMTNEKLFFGSGTQLSVL.